The 12 T cell receptor beta chains listed next were all sequenced from one sample in a study of blood T cell repertoires in COVID-19. Clones were sequenced by immunoSEQ multiplex PCR, and TCRdb holds only the in-frame ones, with some missing. The data contain under 450,000 clones, 70% to 90% of them singletons. Sequencing was performed on peripheral blood. The receptors were sampled from a woman aged 55-70 years with COVID-19, enrolled during active disease.

As for this clone: Other DNA sequences in this specimen translate into the identical CDR3. J is TRBJ2-5 and V is TRBV5-1, with 14 bases lining up with TRBD2. Germline loops: CDR1 SGHRS, CDR2 YFSETQ. CDR3 size: 17 residues. With 5 bases clipped from V and 3 bases from J, the junction kept 9 bases outside the gene matches. The CDR3 spells CASSLGLAGGQEETQYF. CDR3 in DNA: TGCGCCAGCAGTTTAGGACTAGCGGGAGGCCAGGAAGAGACCCAGTACTTC.

This chain joins TRBV11-3 and TRBJ2-5; the match to TRBD2 covers 12 bases. V lost 1 base to trimming and J lost 1 base; unmatched junction nucleotides: 4. CDR3 length equals 17 residues. Looked up from germline, CDR1 is SGHNT and CDR2 is YENEEA. CDR3 protein: CASSLGGTSGRQETQYF. Written as DNA, the CDR3 is TGTGCCAGCAGCTTAGGCGGGACTAGCGGGCGCCAAGAGACCCAGTACTTC.

The chain joins TRBV4-2 to TRBJ1-5; weak D call: TRBD1 (6 bases). The CDR3 is made up of 19 amino acids. V lost 0 bases and J 4 bases, leaving 22 bases between the germline ends. In germline, CDR1 is LGHNA, CDR2 YNFKEQ. CDR3 in amino acids: CASSQDGPGQGGLNQPQHF. For the CDR3, the DNA is TGTGCCAGCAGCCAAGATGGTCCAGGACAAGGGGGTTTAAATCAGCCCCAGCATTTT.

The chain joins TRBV11-3 to TRBJ2-7; TRBD2 might be the D (7 bases). The CDR3 runs 12 residues. V gave up 5 bases and J gave up 7 bases, with 12 bases separating them. Germline V lookup: CDR1 SGHNT, CDR2 YENEEA. CDR3 bases: TGTGCCAGCAGCCAGGGGACTATTGAGCAGTACTTC. As protein: CASSQGTIEQYF. The variable domain in full, with the rest retrieved from reference TRBV11-3 and TRBJ2-7, is EAGVVQSPRYKIIEKKQPVAFWCNPISGHNTLYWYLQNLGQGPELLIRYENEEAVDDSQLPKDRFSAERLKGVDSTLKIQPAELGDSAVYLCASSQGTIEQYFGPGTRLTVT.

This rearrangement joins TRBV3-1 (or the pseudogene TRBV3-2) to TRBJ2-3, with 7 bases lining up with TRBD1. The CDR3 has 15 amino acids. Germline CDR1 and CDR2: LGHDT and YNNKEL (reference sequence). After removal of 0 bases from V and 1 base from J, the junction contained 1 base not matched to a gene. The CDR3 loop reads CASSQEGTGTDTQYF. DNA of the CDR3: TGTGCCAGCAGCCAAGAGGGGACAGGCACAGATACGCAGTATTTT.

The chain couples TRBV29-1 to TRBJ2-3; 7 positions agree with TRBD2. The V segment lost 7 bases and the J segment 8 bases; nucleotides outside the gene matches: 12. Germline V gene data show CDR1 as SQVTM and CDR2 as ANQGSEA. The CDR3 extends over 13 amino acids. The CDR3 region is CSAVNVGEGTQYF. As DNA, the CDR3 is TGCAGCGCTGTTAATGTGGGGGAGGGTACGCAGTATTTT.

The chain has TRBV6-1 and TRBJ2-6, with no clear D. The CDR3 extends over 17 amino acids. V was shortened by 4 bases and J by 0 bases, with 13 bases between the two germline ends. The V gene's germline CDR1 is MNHNS and CDR2 SASEGT. This chain's CDR3 is CASSAAAEASGANVLTF. CDR3 in DNA: TGTGCCAGCAGTGCGGCGGCGGAAGCCTCTGGGGCCAACGTCCTGACTTTC.

This rearrangement joins TRBV6-5 to TRBJ1-1, with TRBD1 matching over 11 bases. This CDR3 region has 14 residues. The germline V gene has CDR1 MNHEY and CDR2 SVGAGI. V gave up 6 bases and J gave up 1 base; unmatched junction bases: 1. CDR3 in amino acids: CASRGTGGNTEAFF. The DNA of the CDR3 is TGTGCCAGCAGGGGGACAGGGGGGAACACTGAAGCTTTCTTT.

The gene calls are TRBV5-1 and TRBJ2-7; no firm D call. There are 14 residues in the CDR3. Trimming took 0 bases from V and 5 from J, leaving 12 bases between them. Looked up from germline, CDR1 is SGHRS and CDR2 is YFSETQ. The chain's CDR3 is CASSLVPGSNEQYF. In DNA, the CDR3 is TGCGCCAGCAGCTTGGTCCCGGGTAGCAACGAGCAGTACTTC.

Points on this clone: The sample contains more than one DNA sequence encoding this CDR3. The chain carries TRBV4-1 and TRBJ1-1; a possible D gene is TRBD1 (5 bases). The germline gives CDR1 MGHRA, CDR2 YSYEKL. The CDR3 is made up of 15 amino acids. Trimming took 0 bases from V and 5 from J, leaving 13 bases between them. CDR3 DNA sequence: TGCGCCAGCAGCCAAGACTTAGGTGGGGGGACTGAAGCTTTCTTT. Its translation is CASSQDLGGGTEAFF.

The J gene is TRBJ2-3, the V gene TRBV5-1; unclear D gene. This CDR3 region has 11 residues. Trimming took off 3 bases at V and 8 bases at J, with 7 bases between the two ends. From germline, CDR1 is SGHRS and CDR2 YFSETQ. CDR3 nucleotides: TGCGCCAGCAGCTCCGTTCGTACGCAGTATTTT. The encoded protein is CASSSVRTQYF. Supplemented by reference TRBV5-1 and TRBJ2-3, the full variable domain reads KAGVTQTPRYLIKTRGQQVTLSCSPISGHRSVSWYQQTPGQGLQFLFEYFSETQRNKGNFPGRFSGRQFSNSRSEMNVSTLELGDSALYLCASSSVRTQYFGPGTRLTVL.

In its sample, this clone was seen a few times. The chain is built from TRBV5-6 and TRBJ2-3; D is possibly TRBD1 (6 bases). The V gene's germline CDR1 is SGHDT and CDR2 YYEEEE. There are 14 residues in the CDR3. V was trimmed by 2 bases and J by 2 bases, leaving 9 bases between them. CDR3 DNA sequence: TGTGCCAGCAGCTTACAGGGACCCACAGATACGCAGTATTTT. The encoded protein is CASSLQGPTDTQYF.